A selection of T cell receptor beta chains follows, all from one sample in a study of blood T cell repertoires in COVID-19. Measured with immunoSEQ multiplex PCR; TCRdb has only the in-frame clones, and not every one. The sample lists under 200,000 clones, about 86% occurring once. Sequenced sample: peripheral blood. The origin of the receptors is a woman of 80 years or more in a cohort sampled during active or convalescent COVID-19. Both conserved end residues are part of each CDR3. The D gene is left open where the match is weak. Clone size is stated in some rows and not others, as once, few, many or a class when expanded.

d_call: -
clone_size: -
v_call: TRBV5-4
j_call: TRBJ1-5
cdr3_length: 14
cdr3_aa: CASSQTGSNQPQHF
cdr3_nt: TGTGCCAGCAGCCAAACAGGGTCGAATCAGCCCCAGCATTTT

d_call: -
clone_size: once
v_call: TRBV5-1
j_call: TRBJ2-3
cdr3_length: 16
cdr3_aa: CASSLGGPRGTDTQYF
cdr3_nt: TGCGCCAGCAGCTTGGGAGGCCCACGGGGTACAGATACGCAGTATTTT

d_call: TRBD1
clone_size: -
v_call: TRBV2
j_call: TRBJ2-7
cdr3_length: 14
cdr3_aa: CASTMGTAIYEQYF
cdr3_nt: TGTGCCAGCACCATGGGGACAGCAATCTACGAGCAGTACTTC

d_call: TRBD2
clone_size: few
v_call: TRBV11-3
j_call: TRBJ2-5
cdr3_length: 17
cdr3_aa: CASSFWAGTSGEETQYF
cdr3_nt: TGTGCCAGCAGTTTCTGGGCTGGGACTAGCGGGGAGGAGACCCAGTACTTC

d_call: TRBD1
clone_size: -
v_call: TRBV27
j_call: TRBJ1-2
cdr3_length: 13
cdr3_aa: CASSPRQGYGYTF
cdr3_nt: TGTGCCAGCAGTCCCCGACAGGGTTATGGCTACACCTTC

d_call: -
clone_size: once
v_call: TRBV7-2
j_call: TRBJ2-2
cdr3_length: 16
cdr3_aa: CASSGSEGANTGELFF
cdr3_nt: TGTGCCAGCAGCGGGAGCGAGGGGGCGAACACCGGGGAGCTGTTTTTT

d_call: -
clone_size: -
v_call: TRBV29-1
j_call: TRBJ2-3
cdr3_length: 9
cdr3_aa: CSVEEGGRF
cdr3_nt: TGCAGCGTTGAAGAAGGAGGGAGGTTT

d_call: -
clone_size: -
v_call: TRBV21-1
j_call: TRBJ1-6
cdr3_length: 17
cdr3_aa: CASSKELGSSYNSPLHF
cdr3_nt: TGTGCCAGCAGCAAAGAGCTAGGGAGCTCCTATAATTCACCCCTCCACTTT

d_call: -
clone_size: -
v_call: TRBV18
j_call: TRBJ2-5
cdr3_length: 13
cdr3_aa: CASSPELEETQYF
cdr3_nt: TGTGCCAGCTCACCAGAACTGGAGGAGACCCAGTACTTC

d_call: -
clone_size: -
v_call: TRBV14
j_call: TRBJ1-3
cdr3_length: 17
cdr3_aa: CASGAPDQVGKGNTIYF
cdr3_nt: TGTGCCAGCGGGGCGCCGGATCAGGTGGGGAAGGGAAACACCATATATTTT

d_call: TRBD1
clone_size: -
v_call: TRBV6-5
j_call: TRBJ1-5
cdr3_length: 15
cdr3_aa: CASRRGQISNQPQHF
cdr3_nt: TGTGCCAGCAGGCGGGGACAGATTAGCAATCAGCCCCAGCATTTT

d_call: -
clone_size: -
v_call: TRBV4-3
j_call: TRBJ1-2
cdr3_length: 17
cdr3_aa: CASSQDYPTDRISGYTF
cdr3_nt: TGCGCCAGCAGCCAAGATTACCCCACCGACAGGATCTCTGGCTACACCTTC

d_call: TRBD1
clone_size: -
v_call: TRBV29-1
j_call: TRBJ1-2
cdr3_length: 11
cdr3_aa: CSVAGGYGYTF
cdr3_nt: TGCAGCGTTGCAGGGGGTTATGGCTACACCTTC

d_call: TRBD2
clone_size: -
v_call: TRBV27
j_call: TRBJ2-5
cdr3_length: 18
cdr3_aa: CASSLSEMGLAGGGTQYF
cdr3_nt: TGTGCCAGCAGTTTATCCGAGATGGGGCTAGCGGGAGGAGGGACCCAGTACTTC

d_call: -
clone_size: -
v_call: TRBV3-1/TRBV3-2
j_call: TRBJ1-5
cdr3_length: 14
cdr3_aa: CASSPLGGDQPQHF
cdr3_nt: TGTGCCAGCAGCCCATTGGGGGGGGATCAGCCCCAGCATTTT

d_call: -
clone_size: -
v_call: TRBV5-1
j_call: TRBJ1-1
cdr3_length: 15
cdr3_aa: CASSMGGMRNTEAFF
cdr3_nt: TGCGCCAGCAGTATGGGGGGGATGAGGAACACTGAAGCTTTCTTT

d_call: TRBD2
clone_size: -
v_call: TRBV5-4
j_call: TRBJ2-2
cdr3_length: 14
cdr3_aa: CAEGLAGVTGELFF
cdr3_nt: TGTGCCGAAGGACTAGCGGGTGTCACCGGGGAGCTGTTTTTT

d_call: TRBD2
clone_size: -
v_call: TRBV6-5
j_call: TRBJ2-1
cdr3_length: 15
cdr3_aa: CASSLASGAYNEQFF
cdr3_nt: TGTGCCAGCAGTTTGGCTAGCGGGGCCTACAATGAGCAGTTCTTC